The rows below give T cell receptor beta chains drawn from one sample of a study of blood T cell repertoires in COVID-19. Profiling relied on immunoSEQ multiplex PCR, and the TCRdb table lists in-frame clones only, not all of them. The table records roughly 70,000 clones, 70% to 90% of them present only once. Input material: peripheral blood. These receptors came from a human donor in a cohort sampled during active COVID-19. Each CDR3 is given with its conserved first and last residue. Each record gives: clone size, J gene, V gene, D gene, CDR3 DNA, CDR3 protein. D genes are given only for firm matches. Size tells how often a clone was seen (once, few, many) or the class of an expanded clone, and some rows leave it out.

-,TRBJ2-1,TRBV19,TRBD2,TGTGCCAGTAGGCGCGCGGGGGGAAGCTCCTACAATGAGCAGTTCTTC,CASRRAGGSSYNEQFF
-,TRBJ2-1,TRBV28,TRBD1,TGTGCCAGCAGTCCCCGGGGACAGGAGAGGGACAATGAGCAGTTCTTC,CASSPRGQERDNEQFF
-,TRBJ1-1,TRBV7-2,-,TGTGCCAGCAGCTTGTCGGTGAACACTGAAGCTTTCTTT,CASSLSVNTEAFF
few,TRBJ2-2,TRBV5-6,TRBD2,TGTGCCAGCAGCTTTGGGTTAGGTAGCGGGAGTATCACCGGGGAGCTGTTTTTT,CASSFGLGSGSITGELFF
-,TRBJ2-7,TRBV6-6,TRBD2,TGTGCCAGCAGTTTCGGACTAGCGGGCGTCCTGCAGTACTTC,CASSFGLAGVLQYF
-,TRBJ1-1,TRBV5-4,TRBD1,TGTGCCAGCAGCTCGGGACAGGGAAAAAGGAGCACTGAAGCTTTCTTT,CASSSGQGKRSTEAFF
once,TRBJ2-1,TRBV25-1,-,TGTGCCAGCAGTGCCAGTGTCAATGAGCAGTTCTTC,CASSASVNEQFF
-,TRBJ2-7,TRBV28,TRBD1,TGTGCCAGCATGGGGACAGGGGGCACCGAGCAGTACTTC,CASMGTGGTEQYF
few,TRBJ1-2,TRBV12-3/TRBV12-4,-,TGTGCCAGCAGTTTAACGGTCTACTATGGCTACACCTTC,CASSLTVYYGYTF
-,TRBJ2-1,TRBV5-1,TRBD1,TGCGCCAGCAGCTTCCGGGACAGGGCTTACAATGAGCAGTTCTTC,CASSFRDRAYNEQFF
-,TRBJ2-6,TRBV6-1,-,TGTGCCAGCAGTGGGGGTCGGGACTCTGGGGCCAACGTCCTGACTTTC,CASSGGRDSGANVLTF
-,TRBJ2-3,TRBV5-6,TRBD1,TGTGCCAGCAGCATCTTGACAGGGAGAGGGGATGTAGATACGCAGTATTTT,CASSILTGRGDVDTQYF
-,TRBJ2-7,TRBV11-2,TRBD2,TGTGCCAGCAGCCGAATAGCGGGAACCTACGAGCAGTACTTC,CASSRIAGTYEQYF
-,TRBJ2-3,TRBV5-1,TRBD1,TGCGCCAGCAGCCCCGGACAGGGAAGCACAGATACGCAGTATTTT,CASSPGQGSTDTQYF
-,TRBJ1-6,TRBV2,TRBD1,TGTGCCAGTCTCCGGGACAGGGGATTTGGTTCACCCCTCCACTTT,CASLRDRGFGSPLHF
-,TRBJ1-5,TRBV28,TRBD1,TGTGCCAGCAGTTGGGGACAGGGGGGATATAGCAATCAGCCCCAGCATTTT,CASSWGQGGYSNQPQHF
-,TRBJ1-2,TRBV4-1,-,TGCGCCAGCAGCTCCTTGGGGACAAAGGAGAGGGGCTACACCTTC,CASSSLGTKERGYTF
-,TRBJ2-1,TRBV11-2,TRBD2,TGTGCCAGCAGCCGAGCGGGAGATGAGCAGTTCTTC,CASSRAGDEQFF
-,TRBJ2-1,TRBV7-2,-,TGTGCCAGCAGCTTCGGTGTGTCTTCCTACAATGAGCAGTTCTTC,CASSFGVSSYNEQFF
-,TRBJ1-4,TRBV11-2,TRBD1,TGTGCCAGCAGCCTACAGGGGAAGACTAATGAAAAACTGTTTTTT,CASSLQGKTNEKLFF
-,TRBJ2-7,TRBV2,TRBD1,TGTGCCAGCAGTCTCCGGGACAGCTACGAGCAGTACTTC,CASSLRDSYEQYF
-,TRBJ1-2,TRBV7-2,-,TGTGCCAGCCGCCTTCAGGGGTTTGATGGGGGCTACACCTTC,CASRLQGFDGGYTF
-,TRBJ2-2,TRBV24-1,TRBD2,TGTGCCACCAGTGGCTGGACTAGCGGGAGCCCCGGGGAGCTGTTTTTT,CATSGWTSGSPGELFF
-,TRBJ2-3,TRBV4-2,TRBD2,TGTGCCAGCAGCCAAGCTAGCGGGAGTAGCACAGATACGCAGTATTTT,CASSQASGSSTDTQYF
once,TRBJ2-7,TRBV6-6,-,TGTGCCAGCAACCGGGACGCCGGAGGGTACGAGCAGTACTTC,CASNRDAGGYEQYF
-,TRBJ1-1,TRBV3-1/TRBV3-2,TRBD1,TGTGCCAGCAGCCAAGATCCACAGGGGGCTGACACTGAAGCTTTCTTT,CASSQDPQGADTEAFF
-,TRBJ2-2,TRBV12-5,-,TGTGCTAGTGGTCTCTCGACTCCATCCGCGAACACCGGGGAGCTGTTTTTT,CASGLSTPSANTGELFF
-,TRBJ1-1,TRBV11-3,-,TGTGCCAGCAGCTTTAGACAGCCAAGGGCCACTGAAGCTTTCTTT,CASSFRQPRATEAFF
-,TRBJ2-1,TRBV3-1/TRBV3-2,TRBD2,TGTGCCAGCAGCCAAGATCGACTAGCGGGAGACACCAATGAGCAGTTCTTC,CASSQDRLAGDTNEQFF
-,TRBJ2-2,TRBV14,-,TGTGCCAGCAGCCAAGATTGGCCGTGGGTACAGGGAATATGGACCGGGGAGCTGTTTTTT,CASSQDWPWVQGIWTGELFF
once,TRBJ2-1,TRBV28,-,TGTGCCAGCAGTGGACTGGCGGGTCTCTCCTACAATGAGCAGTTCTTC,CASSGLAGLSYNEQFF
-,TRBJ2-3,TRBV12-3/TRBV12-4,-,TGTGCCAGTGAGCTAAACACAGATACGCAGTATTTT,CASELNTDTQYF
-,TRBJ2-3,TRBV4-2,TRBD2,TGTGCCAGCAGCCAAGGACTAGCGGTCACAGATACGCAGTATTTT,CASSQGLAVTDTQYF
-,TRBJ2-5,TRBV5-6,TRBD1,TGTGCCAGCAGCTTGAAGGGGGACAGACAAGAGACCCAGTACTTC,CASSLKGDRQETQYF
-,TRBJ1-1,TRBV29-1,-,TGCAGCGTATCCCCAGGCGTAAACACTGAAGCTTTCTTT,CSVSPGVNTEAFF
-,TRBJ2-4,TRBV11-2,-,TGTGCCAGCAGCTTAGATCAGTCGGGACCAGGCGGGGAAAACATTCAGTACTTC,CASSLDQSGPGGENIQYF
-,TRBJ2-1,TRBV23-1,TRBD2,TGCGCCAGCAGTCAATCGCAGCGGGAAGGGCCCGAGCAGTTCTTC,CASSQSQREGPEQFF
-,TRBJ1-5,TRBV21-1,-,TGTGCCAGCAGCAAAGAAAAGGGGACAGGGGCCAATCAGCCCCAGCATTTT,CASSKEKGTGANQPQHF
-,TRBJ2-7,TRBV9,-,TGTGCCAGCAGCCCCCAACCCGGGACTGGGGATAGCGAGCAGTACTTC,CASSPQPGTGDSEQYF
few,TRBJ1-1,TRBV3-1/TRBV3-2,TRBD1,TGTGCCAGCAGCCAAGCCGGAACAGGGGCTGAAGCTTTCTTT,CASSQAGTGAEAFF
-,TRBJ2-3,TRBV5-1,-,TGCGCCAGCAGCCCTCAAGGGGCTGGCACAGATACGCAGTATTTT,CASSPQGAGTDTQYF
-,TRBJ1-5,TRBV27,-,TGTGCCAGCAGACGGGGGGGCGGCAATCAGCCCCAGCATTTT,CASRRGGGNQPQHF
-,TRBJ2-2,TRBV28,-,TGTGCCAGCAGTCCCATTCTAGGGGCCGGGGAGCTGTTTTTT,CASSPILGAGELFF
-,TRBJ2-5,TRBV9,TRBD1,TGTGCCAGCAGCGGGACAGGGGGTAGGGGAGAGACCCAGTACTTC,CASSGTGGRGETQYF
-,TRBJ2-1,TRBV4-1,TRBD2,TGCGCCAGCAGCCAAGAAACGTCTAGCGGACACAATGAGCAGTTCTTC,CASSQETSSGHNEQFF
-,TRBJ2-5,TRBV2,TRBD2,TGTGCCAGCAGGGGGGTTACGGGACTAGCGGGAGGGAGGGTCCAAGAGACCCAGTACTTC,CASRGVTGLAGGRVQETQYF
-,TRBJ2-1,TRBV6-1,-,TGTGCCAGCAGTGAAGCTGGCAGGGCACACAATGAGCAGTTCTTC,CASSEAGRAHNEQFF
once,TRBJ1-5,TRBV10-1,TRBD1,TGCGCCAGCAGTTGGGTTGGACAGGGGAAGCTTAGCAATCAGCCCCAGCATTTT,CASSWVGQGKLSNQPQHF
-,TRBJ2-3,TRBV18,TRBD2,TGTGCCAGCTCAGATTCGCGGGAGGCATTAGATACGCAGTATTTT,CASSDSREALDTQYF
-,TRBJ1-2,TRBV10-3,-,TGTGCCATCAGTAGGGGTGTAGGGGATGGCTACACCTTC,CAISRGVGDGYTF
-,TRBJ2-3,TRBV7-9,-,TGTGCCAGCAGCTTAGCGATGGGCTCAGATACGCAGTATTTT,CASSLAMGSDTQYF
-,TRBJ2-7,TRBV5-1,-,TGCGCCAGCAGCTTGGATTTTCAGGGAAGTGTCTCCTACGAGCAGTACTTC,CASSLDFQGSVSYEQYF